A selection of T cell receptor beta chains follows, all from one sample in a study of T cells after posttransplantation cyclophosphamide. TCRdb keeps only in-frame clones here, not all; method: immunoSEQ multiplex PCR. The sample shows some 43,000 clones, 80% to 95% of them seen only once. The material was PBMCs, obtained 55 to 70 days after allogeneic stem cell transplant with posttransplant cyclophosphamide. The receptors were sampled from a male patient between 60 and 69 years old who received an allogeneic stem cell transplant from a related donor and was CMV-positive. The graft donor may account for some of the T cells. The CDR3 runs from the conserved cysteine through the conserved F or W. A D gene is named only where the DNA matches it firmly.

v_call: TRBV7-8
j_call: TRBJ1-1
d_call: .
cdr3_aa: CASSQTGSQEAFF

v_call: TRBV9
j_call: TRBJ1-3
d_call: .
cdr3_aa: CASSPTESSGNTIYF

v_call: TRBV7-8
j_call: TRBJ2-5
d_call: TRBD1
cdr3_aa: CASSLRAGQGLDQYF

v_call: TRBV10-3
j_call: TRBJ1-2
d_call: .
cdr3_aa: CAITNRDYGYTF

v_call: TRBV5-5
j_call: TRBJ2-7
d_call: TRBD2
cdr3_aa: CASGRGGSYEQYF

v_call: TRBV7-9
j_call: TRBJ1-2
d_call: TRBD1
cdr3_aa: CASSLGQGNGYGYTF

v_call: TRBV7-7
j_call: TRBJ1-6
d_call: .
cdr3_aa: CASSPSPNSPLHF

v_call: TRBV27
j_call: TRBJ1-4
d_call: .
cdr3_aa: CASSWDAPRTVGNEKLFF

v_call: TRBV5-1
j_call: TRBJ2-1
d_call: TRBD1
cdr3_aa: CASSGLTGGHNEQFF

v_call: TRBV5-1
j_call: TRBJ2-3
d_call: .
cdr3_aa: CASSPRDFGDTQYF

v_call: TRBV29-1
j_call: TRBJ2-1
d_call: TRBD2
cdr3_aa: CSVAAGGYNEQFF

v_call: TRBV6-1
j_call: TRBJ1-4
d_call: .
cdr3_aa: CASSVMDSGEKLFF

v_call: TRBV11-3
j_call: TRBJ2-2
d_call: TRBD2
cdr3_aa: CASSKAGGQTGELFF

v_call: TRBV5-4
j_call: TRBJ1-2
d_call: .
cdr3_aa: CASSLEHPAGGYTF

v_call: TRBV5-1
j_call: TRBJ2-3
d_call: .
cdr3_aa: CASSLGEFRDTQYF

v_call: TRBV7-9
j_call: TRBJ1-2
d_call: TRBD1
cdr3_aa: CASSFGQGTYGYTF

v_call: TRBV29-1
j_call: TRBJ1-1
d_call: TRBD1
cdr3_aa: CSVARDRGTEAFF